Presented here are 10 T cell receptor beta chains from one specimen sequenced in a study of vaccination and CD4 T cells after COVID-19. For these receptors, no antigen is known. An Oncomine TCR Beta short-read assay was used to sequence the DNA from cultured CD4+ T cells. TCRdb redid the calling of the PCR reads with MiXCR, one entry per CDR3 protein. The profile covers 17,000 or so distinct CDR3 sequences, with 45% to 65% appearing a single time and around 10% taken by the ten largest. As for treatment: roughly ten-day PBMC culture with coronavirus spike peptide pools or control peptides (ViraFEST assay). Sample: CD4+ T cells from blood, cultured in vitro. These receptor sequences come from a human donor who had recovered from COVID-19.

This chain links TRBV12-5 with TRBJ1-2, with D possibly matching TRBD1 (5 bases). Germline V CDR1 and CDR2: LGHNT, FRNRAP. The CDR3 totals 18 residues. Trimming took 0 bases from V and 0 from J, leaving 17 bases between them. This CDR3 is CASGLVMVGDHPNYGYTF. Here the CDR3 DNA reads TGTGCTAGTGGTTTGGTCATGGTGGGGGATCATCCTAACTATGGCTACACCTTC. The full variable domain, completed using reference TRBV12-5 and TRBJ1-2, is DARVTQTPRHKVTEMGQEVTMRCQPILGHNTVFWYRQTMMQGLELLAYFRNRAPLDDSGMPKDRFSAEMPDATLATLKIQPSEPRDSAVYFCASGLVMVGDHPNYGYTFGSGTRLTVV.

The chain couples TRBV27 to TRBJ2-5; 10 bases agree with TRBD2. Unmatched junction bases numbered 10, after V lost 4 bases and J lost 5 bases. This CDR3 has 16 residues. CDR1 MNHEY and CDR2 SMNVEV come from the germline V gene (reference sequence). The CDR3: CASSSSYSGGTETQYF. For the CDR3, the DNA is TGTGCCAGCAGTTCGTCATATAGCGGGGGGACGGAGACCCAGTACTTC.

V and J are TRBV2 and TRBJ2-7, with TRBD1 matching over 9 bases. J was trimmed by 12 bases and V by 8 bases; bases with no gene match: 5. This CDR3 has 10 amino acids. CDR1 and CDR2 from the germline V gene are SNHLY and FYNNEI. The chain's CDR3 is CASGGQGPYF. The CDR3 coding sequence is TGTGCCAGCGGGGGACAGGGACCGTACTTC.

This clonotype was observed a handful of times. The CDR3 reads CSARERGGGQHSSNYGYTF. The CDR3, as DNA: TGCAGTGCTAGAGAAAGGGGGGGCGGACAGCACTCCTCTAACTATGGCTACACCTTC. The chain recombines TRBV20-1 with TRBJ1-2, with D maybe TRBD1 (6 bases). Germline V CDR1 and CDR2: DFQATT, SNEGSKA (reference sequence). The CDR3 spans 19 residues. Trimming took 0 bases from V and 0 from J, leaving 23 bases between them.

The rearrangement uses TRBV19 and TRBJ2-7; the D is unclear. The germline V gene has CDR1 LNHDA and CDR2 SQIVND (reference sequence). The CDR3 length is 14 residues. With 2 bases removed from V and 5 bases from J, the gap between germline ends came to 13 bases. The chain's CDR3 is CASSIRVGLDEQYF. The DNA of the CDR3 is TGTGCCAGTAGTATACGGGTAGGGTTGGACGAGCAGTACTTC.

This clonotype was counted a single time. The CDR3 DNA follows: TGTGCCAGCAGTCATAACGCCGGGACAGGGGGCTACGAGCAGTACTTC. Protein product: CASSHNAGTGGYEQYF. The chain combines TRBV6-1 with TRBJ2-7, with 11 bases matching TRBD1. The V gene's germline CDR1 is MNHNS and CDR2 SASEGT. This CDR3 region has 16 residues. The ends lost 5 bases at V and 3 bases at J; junction bases unmatched: 9.

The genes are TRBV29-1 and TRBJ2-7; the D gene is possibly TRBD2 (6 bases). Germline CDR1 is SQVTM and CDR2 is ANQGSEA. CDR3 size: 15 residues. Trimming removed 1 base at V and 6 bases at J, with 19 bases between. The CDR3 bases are TGCAGCGTTGAAGCTCGAAGGTGGGGAGGAGCCGAGCAGTACTTC. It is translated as CSVEARRWGGAEQYF.

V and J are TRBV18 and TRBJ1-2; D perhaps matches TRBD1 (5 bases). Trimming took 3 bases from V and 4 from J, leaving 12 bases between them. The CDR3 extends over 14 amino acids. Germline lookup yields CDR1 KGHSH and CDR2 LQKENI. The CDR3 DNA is TGTGCCAGCTCACCGGGGCGGACGATCTATGGCTACACCTTC. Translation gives CASSPGRTIYGYTF.

This chain's CDR3 is CASSIQGSYEQYF. As DNA, the CDR3 is TGTGCCAGCAGTATCCAGGGGTCCTACGAGCAGTACTTC. The chain employs TRBV11-3 and TRBJ2-7, with TRBD1 as a possible D gene (6 bases). Germline assignment: CDR1 SGHNT and CDR2 YENEEA. The CDR3 is 13 amino acids. V gave up 6 bases and J gave up 1 base, with 10 bases separating them.

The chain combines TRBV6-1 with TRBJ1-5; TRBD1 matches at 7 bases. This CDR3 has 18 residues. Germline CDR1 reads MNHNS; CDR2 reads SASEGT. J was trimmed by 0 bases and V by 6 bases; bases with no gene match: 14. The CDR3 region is CASRQEEQGTPSNQPQHF. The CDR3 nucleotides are TGTGCCAGCAGGCAAGAGGAACAGGGGACTCCTAGCAATCAGCCCCAGCATTTT.